The next 32 T cell receptor beta chains were all read from a single sample in a study of CD8 T cells in Susac syndrome. Random hexamers primed reverse transcription of about 0.45 to 1 ug RNA. TCRdb reprocessed the immunoSEQ multiplex PCR reads via MiXCR and lists one record per CDR3 protein. The repertoire holds 50,000 to 65,000 distinct CDR3 sequences, with approximately 92% as singletons. The sample consisted of CD8+ T cells from PBMCs. The receptor set was obtained from a human donor in good health.

This chain joins TRBV20-1 and TRBJ2-3; no clear D gene. The V and J ends lost 2 bases and 2 bases respectively, with 8 bases between them. This CDR3 is built from 13 residues. Germline V lookup: CDR1 DFQATT, CDR2 SNEGSKA (reference sequence). The CDR3, as DNA: TGCAGTGCTAGACGGGCCCACACAGATACGCAGTATTTT. Translation: CSARRAHTDTQYF.

The chain employs TRBV28 and TRBJ2-3; D is unclear. Germline CDR1 is MDHEN and CDR2 is SYDVKM. Trimming took 3 bases from V and 5 from J, leaving 3 bases between them. The CDR3 has 11 residues. The CDR3 loop reads CASSLIDTQYF. CDR3 coding DNA: TGTGCCAGCAGTTTGATAGATACGCAGTATTTT.

V is TRBV27 and J is TRBJ1-2; no definite D call. CDR3 length: 14 amino acids. Trimming removed 2 bases from V and 0 bases from J, with 7 bases in between. Germline values: CDR1 MNHEY, CDR2 SMNVEV (reference sequence). The CDR3 is CASSLSHSNYGYTF. The DNA of the CDR3 is TGTGCCAGCAGTTTAAGCCATTCTAACTATGGCTACACCTTC.

This chain uses TRBV28 with TRBJ2-7; 8 positions match TRBD1. V trimming: 1 base; J trimming: 1 base; junction bases outside the gene matches: 6. CDR3 length: 16 amino acids. In germline, CDR1 is MDHEN, CDR2 SYDVKM. The CDR3 region has the DNA TGTGCCAGCAGTTTATTGGCCGGACAGGGTTCCTACGAGCAGTACTTC. Encoded protein: CASSLLAGQGSYEQYF. The complete variable domain, with remaining parts taken from reference TRBV28 and TRBJ2-7, reads DVKVTQSSRYLVKRTGEKVFLECVQDMDHENMFWYRQDPGLGLRLIYFSYDVKMKEKGDIPEGYSVSREKKERFSLILESASTNQTSMYLCASSLLAGQGSYEQYFGPGTRLTVT.

The J gene is TRBJ1-2, the V gene TRBV27; 8 bases are shared with TRBD1. From germline, CDR1 is MNHEY and CDR2 SMNVEV (reference sequence). This CDR3 has 15 residues. The ends lost 8 bases at V and 2 bases at J; junction bases unmatched: 10. The CDR3 loop reads CASEAERDRNYGYTF. The CDR3 DNA sequence: TGTGCCAGCGAGGCAGAACGGGACAGGAACTATGGCTACACCTTC.

The genes are TRBV12-5 and TRBJ2-1, with D perhaps TRBD2 (7 bases). This CDR3 region has 14 residues. The germline CDR1 and CDR2 sequences are LGHNT and FRNRAP. With 1 base removed from V and 8 bases from J, the gap between germline ends came to 12 bases. The CDR3 DNA follows: TGTGCTAGTGGTTTGGAACAGGGAGGGGATGAGCAGTTCTTC. Protein sequence: CASGLEQGGDEQFF. Full variable domain (rest looked up from reference TRBV12-5 and TRBJ2-1): DARVTQTPRHKVTEMGQEVTMRCQPILGHNTVFWYRQTMMQGLELLAYFRNRAPLDDSGMPKDRFSAEMPDATLATLKIQPSEPRDSAVYFCASGLEQGGDEQFFGPGTRLTVL.

The chain combines TRBV6-4 with TRBJ2-1, with D perhaps matching TRBD1 (6 bases). CDR1 is MRHNA, CDR2 SNTAGT, per germline. V lost 8 bases and J lost 4, with 9 bases in between. The CDR3 sequence is 12 residues long. The CDR3 DNA is TGTGCCAGCCGGGACACGTACAATGAGCAGTTCTTC. Translated: CASRDTYNEQFF.

J is TRBJ1-1 and V is TRBV13; D is undetermined. The CDR3 has 14 residues. The V gene lost 6 bases and the J gene lost 1 base, with 12 bases spanning the gap. Germline V gives CDR1 PRHDT, CDR2 FYEKMQ (reference sequence). CDR3 amino acids: CASRGETKNTEAFF. CDR3 sequence (DNA): TGTGCCAGCAGGGGCGAGACAAAGAACACTGAAGCTTTCTTT.

The chain recombines TRBV7-9 with TRBJ2-1, with 11 bases aligning to TRBD1. The CDR3 loop spans 15 amino acids. Germline-derived CDR1 and CDR2 are SEHNR and FQNEAQ (reference sequence). J was trimmed by 2 bases and V by 6 bases; bases with no gene match: 3. In DNA, the CDR3 is TGTGCCAGCAGAACGGGACAGGGGGCCTACAATGAGCAGTTCTTC. Its translation is CASRTGQGAYNEQFF.

V and J are TRBV7-9 and TRBJ2-1; weak D call: TRBD2 (5 bases). The CDR3 is 15 amino acids. The germline V and J ends were trimmed by 6 bases and 5 bases, with 17 bases remaining between them. CDR1 SEHNR and CDR2 FQNEAQ come from the germline V gene (reference sequence). In DNA form, the CDR3 reads TGTGCCAGCAGTAACAAACGGGGATACGACAATGAGCAGTTCTTC. Protein: CASSNKRGYDNEQFF. Combining the CDR3 with reference TRBV7-9 and TRBJ2-1 gives the whole variable domain DTGVSQNPRHKITKRGQNVTFRCDPISEHNRLYWYRQTLGQGPEFLTYFQNEAQLEKSRLLSDRFSAERPKGSFSTLEIQRTEQGDSAMYLCASSNKRGYDNEQFFGPGTRLTVL.

The rearrangement joins TRBV7-3 to TRBJ2-3; D is unclear. CDR1 SGHTA and CDR2 FQGTGA come from the germline V gene. Trimming removed 5 bases from V and 3 bases from J, with 3 bases in between. CDR3 length equals 11 residues. CDR3 residues: CASSQTDTQYF. The CDR3, as DNA: TGTGCCAGCAGCCAAACAGATACGCAGTATTTT.

This chain joins TRBV19 and TRBJ1-2; D not resolved. Trimming removed 8 bases from V and 5 bases from J, with 15 bases in between. In germline, CDR1 is LNHDA, CDR2 SQIVND (reference sequence). The CDR3 contains 13 residues. This chain's CDR3 is CASLWGPWYGYTF. The CDR3 nucleotides are TGTGCCAGTTTATGGGGTCCTTGGTATGGCTACACCTTC.

The chain has TRBV6-1 and TRBJ1-2, with TRBD1 matching over 10 bases. Germline CDR1 reads MNHNS; CDR2 reads SASEGT. The CDR3 covers 14 residues. V shed 3 bases, J shed 5 bases, and the junction held 3 bases outside the gene matches. The CDR3 here is CASSEPGQGYGYTF. CDR3 coding DNA: TGTGCCAGCAGTGAGCCGGGACAGGGGTATGGCTACACCTTC.

The V gene is TRBV11-2, the J gene TRBJ2-1; 8 positions agree with TRBD2. V lost 2 bases and J lost 5; bases outside the gene matches: 5. Per germline, CDR1 SGHAT and CDR2 FQNNGV. The CDR3 runs 15 residues. CDR3 sequence (DNA): TGTGCCAGCAGCTTAATAATAGCGGGGCACAATGAGCAGTTCTTC. Its protein product is CASSLIIAGHNEQFF.

This chain connects TRBV2 to TRBJ2-1; 11 nucleotides align to TRBD1. CDR3 size: 13 residues. Per germline, CDR1 SNHLY and CDR2 FYNNEI. J was trimmed by 7 bases and V by 9 bases; bases with no gene match: 5. The CDR3 loop is CARRRDRGNEQFF. CDR3 nucleotide sequence: TGTGCCAGGCGCCGGGACAGGGGGAATGAGCAGTTCTTC.

The rearrangement links TRBV5-1 to TRBJ2-1; D perhaps matches TRBD1 (6 bases). Trimming shortened V by 3 bases and J by 0 bases, and 13 bases separated the two germline ends. In germline, CDR1 is SGHRS, CDR2 YFSETQ. There are 16 residues in the CDR3. The CDR3 DNA is TGCGCCAGCAGCTCCGGGACATGGAGCTCCTACAATGAGCAGTTCTTC. This sequence encodes CASSSGTWSSYNEQFF.

The chain carries TRBV19 and TRBJ2-7, with TRBD1 matching over 11 bases. Germline assignment: CDR1 LNHDA and CDR2 SQIVND (reference sequence). V shed 4 bases and J 4 bases; nucleotides not matched to a gene: 3. The CDR3 consists of 14 residues. The CDR3 spells CASSTGQGAYEQYF. The CDR3 nucleotides read TGTGCCAGTAGTACCGGACAGGGGGCTTACGAGCAGTACTTC.

The chain uses TRBV11-2 and TRBJ2-3; no clear D. V lost 6 bases to trimming and J lost 1 base, with 14 bases between them. Germline loops: CDR1 SGHAT, CDR2 FQNNGV. CDR3 length: 15 amino acids. This CDR3 is CASSPAPTGTDTQYF. The CDR3 DNA follows: TGTGCCAGCAGTCCGGCCCCGACTGGCACAGATACGCAGTATTTT.

This clonotype appeared once. The genes are TRBV6-2 or TRBV6-3 and TRBJ1-4; tentative D call: TRBD1 (6 bases). Germline CDR1 MNHEY, CDR2 SVGEGT. The CDR3 contains 16 residues. The V end lost 0 bases, the J end lost 7 bases, and 15 bases lay between the germline ends. The CDR3 loop is CASSYSRTAGGEKLFF. In DNA, the CDR3 is TGTGCCAGCAGTTACTCTCGGACAGCCGGAGGTGAAAAACTGTTTTTT.

The chain has TRBV4-1 and TRBJ2-3, with D unclear. With 2 bases removed from V and 2 bases from J, the gap between germline ends came to 11 bases. Looked up from germline, CDR1 is MGHRA and CDR2 is YSYEKL. This CDR3 contains 15 residues. The CDR3 nucleotides read TGCGCCAGCAGCCAAAGGAAGCATTCCACAGATACGCAGTATTTT. Its translation: CASSQRKHSTDTQYF.

The V gene is TRBV11-2, the J gene TRBJ2-3; 8 nucleotides align to TRBD2. Germline loops: CDR1 SGHAT, CDR2 FQNNGV. The junction had 7 bases not matched to a gene; V was cut back by 1 base and J by 4 bases. CDR3 size: 16 residues. This chain's CDR3 is CASSLAGGAFPDTQYF. For the CDR3, the DNA is TGTGCCAGCAGCTTAGCCGGGGGGGCCTTTCCAGATACGCAGTATTTT.

The V gene is TRBV6-1, the J gene TRBJ1-2, with D perhaps TRBD1 (6 bases). Trimming stripped 5 bases from V and 10 bases from J, with 14 bases between. The CDR3 spans 12 residues. Germline assignment: CDR1 MNHNS and CDR2 SASEGT. The CDR3, as DNA: TGTGCCAGCAGTCCATTGGACAGCTTCTACACCTTC. This gives the protein CASSPLDSFYTF.

The chain is built from TRBV28 and TRBJ2-7; D possibly corresponds to TRBD2 (5 bases). The germline gives CDR1 MDHEN, CDR2 SYDVKM. Trimming removed 5 bases from V and 6 bases from J, with 11 bases in between. The CDR3 spans 12 residues. CDR3 residues: CASSPGAAEQYF. The DNA of the CDR3 is TGTGCCAGCAGTCCAGGAGCGGCCGAGCAGTACTTC.

The rearrangement uses TRBV20-1 and TRBJ2-1, with unresolved D. This CDR3 contains 15 residues. Germline loops: CDR1 DFQATT, CDR2 SNEGSKA (reference sequence). V was clipped by 2 bases and J by 6 bases, with 17 bases between them. The CDR3 DNA reads TGCAGTGCTAGAAGTTTAGCACCGGTCGTCAATGAGCAGTTCTTC. Protein: CSARSLAPVVNEQFF.

This rearrangement joins TRBV11-3 to TRBJ2-2; 7 positions agree with TRBD1. Germline V CDR1 and CDR2: SGHNT, YENEEA. Trimming took 4 bases from V and 2 from J; bases not matched to a gene: 7. The CDR3 has 16 amino acids. The CDR3 nucleotides are TGTGCCAGCAGCTCCGACAGGGACACTAACACCGGGGAGCTGTTTTTT. Translation gives CASSSDRDTNTGELFF. The full variable domain, with the rest looked up from reference TRBV11-3 and TRBJ2-2, is EAGVVQSPRYKIIEKKQPVAFWCNPISGHNTLYWYLQNLGQGPELLIRYENEEAVDDSQLPKDRFSAERLKGVDSTLKIQPAELGDSAVYLCASSSDRDTNTGELFFGEGSRLTVL.

In its sample, this clonotype was seen once. The rearrangement links TRBV16 to TRBJ1-5; D gene ambiguous. Germline values: CDR1 KGHSY, CDR2 FQNENV. Trimming took 0 bases from V and 2 from J, leaving 11 bases between them. This CDR3 is built from 16 residues. Here the CDR3 reads CASSQSLGVGNQPQHF. CDR3 in DNA: TGTGCCAGCAGCCAATCGCTGGGAGTCGGCAATCAGCCCCAGCATTTT.

CDR3 bases: TGCAGTGCTAGAGATGACTTTATAGGGACCTATAATTCACCCCTCCACTTT. Translated: CSARDDFIGTYNSPLHF. V is TRBV20-1 and J is TRBJ1-6; no reliable D call. Deletions cut 0 bases from V and 2 bases from J, with 14 bases between. CDR1 DFQATT and CDR2 SNEGSKA come from the germline V gene (reference sequence). CDR3 length: 17 amino acids.

The chain recombines TRBV6-6 with TRBJ2-3; 12 bases are shared with TRBD2. The germline V gene has CDR1 MNHNY and CDR2 SVGAGI (reference sequence). This CDR3 has 16 residues. V dropped 6 bases and J dropped 10; count of bases not matched to a gene: 14. The CDR3 DNA sequence: TGTGCCAGCAGCCCCCTCACTAGCGGGGGGTCGGGCCCGCAGTATTTT. Protein sequence: CASSPLTSGGSGPQYF.

The chain employs TRBV27 and TRBJ1-1; no definite D call. Germline V CDR1 and CDR2: MNHEY, SMNVEV (reference sequence). The CDR3 spans 13 residues. V lost 0 bases, J lost 2 bases, and 4 bases lay in between. The CDR3 DNA follows: TGTGCCAGCAGTTTATCGGCCAACACTGAAGCTTTCTTT. Translated, it gives CASSLSANTEAFF.

This clonotype has only one observation. This chain links TRBV6-2 or TRBV6-3 with TRBJ1-6; 7 nucleotides match TRBD1. Looked up from germline, CDR1 is MNHEY and CDR2 is SVGEGT. The junction had 9 bases not matched to a gene; V was cut back by 6 bases and J by 7 bases. The CDR3 has 15 amino acids. CDR3 coding DNA: TGTGCCAGCAGGGGGGGGACAGCGGAAAATTCACCCCTCCACTTT. Encoded protein: CASRGGTAENSPLHF.

This clonotype was counted once. The chain employs TRBV27 and TRBJ2-7, with D maybe TRBD2 (6 bases). With 5 bases removed from V and 7 bases from J, the gap between germline ends came to 21 bases. CDR3 length equals 15 residues. Per the germline V gene, CDR1 is MNHEY and CDR2 is SMNVEV (reference sequence). The CDR3 DNA sequence: TGTGCCAGCAGTCTAACCGCGGGGATCTCCAGGGAGCAGTACTTC. Protein: CASSLTAGISREQYF.

The V gene is TRBV27, the J gene TRBJ1-5; D is perhaps TRBD1 (5 bases). Between the trimmed V and J ends, which lost 5 bases and 5 bases, there was a span of 13 bases. CDR1 and CDR2 (germline): MNHEY, SMNVEV (reference sequence). The CDR3 is 14 residues long. The DNA of the CDR3 is TGTGCCAGCAGTGCCCTCTGGGGCGATCAGCCCCAGCATTTT. The encoded protein is CASSALWGDQPQHF.